This TCR beta chain was recovered during a study of OX40 agonist ivuxolimab in advanced cancers. Turning to the study itself: Patients in the trial were receiving intravenous ivuxolimab every 2 weeks, at doses of 0.01 to 10 mg/kg.

Profiled with immunoSEQ multiplex PCR; TCRdb holds only in-frame clones, not every one. The data show tens of thousands of clones, more than 75% seen once. Blood draws occurred at baseline, cycle 4 day 1, and cycle 7 day 1. V shed 5 bases and J shed 4 bases, with 15 bases lying between them. The CDR3 is 14 residues long. Germline CDR1 reads SGHAT; CDR2 reads FQNNGV. V is TRBV11-2 and J is TRBJ2-7, with D hard to call. The TCR was taken from an adult with an advanced solid tumor such as melanoma, head and neck, liver or kidney cancer. Material: CD4+ or CD8+ T cells sorted from blood, obtained in a trial of the OX40 agonist ivuxolimab. DNA of the CDR3: TGTGCCAGCAGCCCCTCGCCCCTGGGATACGAGCAGTACTTC. It codes for CASSPSPLGYEQYF.